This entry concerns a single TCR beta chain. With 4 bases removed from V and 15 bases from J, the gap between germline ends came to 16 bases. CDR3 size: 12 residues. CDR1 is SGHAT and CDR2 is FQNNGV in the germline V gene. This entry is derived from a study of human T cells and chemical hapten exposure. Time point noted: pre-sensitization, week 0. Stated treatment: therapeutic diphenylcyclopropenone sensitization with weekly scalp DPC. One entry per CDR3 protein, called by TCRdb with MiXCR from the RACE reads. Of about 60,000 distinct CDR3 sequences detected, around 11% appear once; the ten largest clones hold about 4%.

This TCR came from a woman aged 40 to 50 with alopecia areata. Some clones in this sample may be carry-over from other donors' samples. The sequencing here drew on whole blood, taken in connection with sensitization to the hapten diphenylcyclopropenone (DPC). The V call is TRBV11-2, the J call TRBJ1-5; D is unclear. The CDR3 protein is CASSSHQGYPHF. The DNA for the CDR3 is TGTGCCAGCAGCTCCCACCAAGGGTACCCGCATTTT.